This T cell receptor beta chain was obtained from a study of cytomegalovirus exposure and HLA in healthy donors. Concerning this clone: Its antigen is not known.

Findings and limits, study-wide: TCR clusters originating in the first cohort tended to co-occur in the roughly 120 validation repertoires, according to a later analysis.

V dropped 2 bases and J dropped 4; count of bases not matched to a gene: 13. Germline-derived CDR1 and CDR2 are GTSNPN and SVGIG (reference sequence). This CDR3 spans 16 amino acids. Measured with immunoSEQ multiplex PCR; TCRdb has only the in-frame clones, and not every one. The sample lists 150,000 to 200,000 clones, around 80% occurring once. The V and J genes are TRBV30 and TRBJ1-1; 7 bases align to TRBD1. This clonotype originated in a woman aged 25 to 45 in good health and CMV-seronegative. The sequenced material came from PBMCs. CDR3 bases: TGTGCCTGGAGTCACCTCGGGACAGAACGAAGCACTGAAGCTTTCTTT. It encodes CAWSHLGTERSTEAFF.